This TCR beta chain appears in the sequencing data of a study of cytomegalovirus exposure and HLA in healthy donors. J gave up 4 bases and V 7 bases, and 11 bases lay outside the gene matches. This CDR3 region has 14 residues. Germline CDR1 and CDR2: SQVTM and ANQGSEA. Findings of the study overall: Equally common other TCR beta chains were less clonally expanded than HLA-associated ones, a later analysis found. By HLA locus, TCR association rates varied in a later analysis, with DRB1 showing the most and HLA-C the fewest.

Though probably carrying unrecorded immune exposures, donors were nominally healthy at sampling. A word on this clone: Its antigen remains unknown.

The PCR was carried out with 60 Vbeta primers and 13 Jbeta primers. Only in-frame clones appear in the TCRdb table, and some are missing; sequencing was by immunoSEQ multiplex PCR. The sample comprises 180,000 or so clones, roughly 76% of which are singletons, and 4.9% rests with the top ten. This chain uses TRBV29-1 with TRBJ2-5, with TRBD2 matching over 8 bases. The sequence was collected from a woman between 18 and 29 years old in good health and CMV-seropositive. Material: PBMCs. CDR3 bases: TGCAGCGGGTCGGGACTAGAGTCTGGAGAGACCCAGTACTTC. Its protein is CSGSGLESGETQYF.